The sequence of this TCR beta chain was determined in a study of shared T cell receptors in the human thymus. Trimming took 2 bases from V and 5 from J; bases not matched to a gene: 11. Germline CDR1 GTSNPN, CDR2 SVGIG (reference sequence). The CDR3 is made up of 17 amino acids. Produced via immunoSEQ multiplex PCR; TCRdb's table is partial and in-frame only. The data show about 730,000 clones, approximately 83% seen once. This clone was counted between two and nine times. The sample also formed part of further work on human thymus T cells. That investigation notes: Congenital heart defects were the reason for the corrective surgery that the donors, healthy Finnish infants, were having. Surgeons resected thymus tissue during corrective heart surgery. Within thymic and blood repertoires, V and J gene usage appeared to be biased. Thymic repertoires overlap heavily among unrelated individuals, related research has reported.

Sequencing used thymocytes. The chain has TRBV30 and TRBJ2-1, with 11 positions matching TRBD2. This sequence was found in a girl under three years old with a congenital heart defect. CDR3 protein: CAWSYSGGAGGDNEQFF. The CDR3 DNA reads TGTGCCTGGAGTTATAGCGGGGGGGCCGGGGGTGACAATGAGCAGTTCTTC.